Listed below are T cell receptor beta chains from one sample, sequenced in a study of OX40 agonist ivuxolimab in advanced cancers. Sequenced by immunoSEQ multiplex PCR; TCRdb stores in-frame clones only, minus some. Of about 74,000 clones in the sample, approximately 87% were seen once. Sequences were derived from CD4+ or CD8+ T cells sorted from blood, sampled in a trial of the OX40 agonist ivuxolimab. The receptors shown here come from an adult with an advanced solid tumor such as melanoma, head and neck, liver or kidney cancer. The CDR3 runs from the conserved cysteine through the conserved F or W. The D gene is left open where the match is weak. The listing skips clone size in some rows; elsewhere it reads once, few, many or a size class.

D gene,clone size,V gene,J gene,CDR3 DNA,CDR3 protein
TRBD1,once,TRBV2,TRBJ2-5,TGTGCCAGCAGACCGACAGGGGGCGAGACCCAGTACTTC,CASRPTGGETQYF
-,-,TRBV28,TRBJ2-1,TGTGCCAGCATGAGAGACTTGTTCAATGAGCAGTTCTTC,CASMRDLFNEQFF
TRBD1,-,TRBV19,TRBJ2-7,TGTGCCAGTAGTATAGGGGCCGGGACAGGGGCCTACGAGCAGTACTTC,CASSIGAGTGAYEQYF
TRBD2,-,TRBV5-1,TRBJ2-1,TGCGCCAGCAGCCCCTTAGCGGGAGCCTACAATGAGCAGTTCTTC,CASSPLAGAYNEQFF
-,-,TRBV5-5,TRBJ2-3,TGTGCCAGTTCTAGGAATGTAGGGGGCACAGATACGCAGTATTTT,CASSRNVGGTDTQYF
-,once,TRBV9,TRBJ2-3,TGTGCCAGCAGCGTAGTGACAGGGAGGACAGATACGCAGTATTTT,CASSVVTGRTDTQYF
-,-,TRBV28,TRBJ1-2,TGTGCCAGCAGTTTAGGAGGGCGGGGGCGCGAGGAGGATGGCTACACCTTC,CASSLGGRGREEDGYTF
-,-,TRBV4-3,TRBJ2-7,TGCGCCAGCAGCCAAGATGCTTTTGGCGGCGAGCAGTACTTC,CASSQDAFGGEQYF
-,few,TRBV30,TRBJ1-1,TGTGCCTGGAGTGCGGACGGGGCCACTGAAGCTTTCTTT,CAWSADGATEAFF
-,-,TRBV18,TRBJ2-1,TGTGCCAGCTCACCACCCATGGGGCTAGTACCCTACAATGAGCAGTTCTTC,CASSPPMGLVPYNEQFF
-,-,TRBV27,TRBJ1-2,TGTGCCAGCAGTTTAGGGCCTCCTAACTATGGCTACACCTTC,CASSLGPPNYGYTF
TRBD1,-,TRBV7-9,TRBJ1-1,TGTGCCAGCAGCGCCGATGGGACAGCGAACACTGAAGCTTTCTTT,CASSADGTANTEAFF
TRBD1,-,TRBV19,TRBJ2-3,TGTGCCAGTAGGAGGGACAGGGCAGCAGATACGCAGTATTTT,CASRRDRAADTQYF
TRBD2,-,TRBV18,TRBJ2-7,TGTGCCAGCTCACCCATCGGACTAGCGGGAGGGCGGCAGCAGTACTTC,CASSPIGLAGGRQQYF
TRBD2,-,TRBV6-6,TRBJ2-1,TGTGCCAGCACCGACTGGACTAGCGGGGGGAACAATGAGCAGTTCTTC,CASTDWTSGGNNEQFF
-,once,TRBV5-5,TRBJ1-2,TGTGCCAGCAGCTTGGCGCAGGGTTTGAATGGCTACACCTTC,CASSLAQGLNGYTF
-,-,TRBV19,TRBJ2-6,TGTGCCAGTAGTTCAAATCTCCGGGTTGGGGCCAACGTCCTGACTTTC,CASSSNLRVGANVLTF
-,-,TRBV10-1,TRBJ2-5,TGCGCCAGCGTTCAAGAGACCCAGTACTTC,CASVQETQYF
-,-,TRBV30,TRBJ2-2,TGTGCCTGGAGTGTAATTGGGAGGCAGGACACCGGGGAGCTGTTTTTT,CAWSVIGRQDTGELFF
TRBD2,-,TRBV28,TRBJ2-7,TGTGCCAGCAGTTTACCCTGGACTAGCGTTTCCTACGAGCAGTACTTC,CASSLPWTSVSYEQYF
TRBD1,-,TRBV9,TRBJ2-1,TGTGCCAGCAGCTCCAGGACAGGGGGCGCCGGGGGTTACAATGAGCAGTTCTTC,CASSSRTGGAGGYNEQFF
-,-,TRBV28,TRBJ2-7,TGTGCCAGCAGGGGAATAGGGCCCGGAGCCTACGAGCAGTACTTC,CASRGIGPGAYEQYF
-,-,TRBV12-1,TRBJ2-2,TGTGCCAGCAGCTTTTTTACGGGAGGGCCTGTAGCCCGACCCTCAACGCAAACCGGGGAGCTGTTTTTT,CASSFFTGGPVARPSTQTGELFF
-,-,TRBV7-2,TRBJ1-1,TGTGCCAGCAGCTTAGCGGGACCCGGGGCTTTCTTT,CASSLAGPGAFF
-,-,TRBV7-9,TRBJ2-7,TGTGCCAGCAGCTTAGTCGGAGGGGTAGACTACGAGCAGTACTTC,CASSLVGGVDYEQYF
TRBD1,-,TRBV6-5,TRBJ2-4,TGTGCCAGCAGCCCCGGGACAGCCAACATTCAGTACTTC,CASSPGTANIQYF
-,-,TRBV19,TRBJ2-7,TGTGCCAGTAGGACCGGGACGGGTGCCTACGAGCAGTACTTC,CASRTGTGAYEQYF
TRBD1,-,TRBV27,TRBJ1-4,TGTGCCAGCAGCCATGGGACAGGGAGAACTAATGAAAAACTGTTTTTT,CASSHGTGRTNEKLFF
-,-,TRBV11-3,TRBJ1-1,TGTGCCAGCAGCTTAGACGATGGTACTGAAGCTTTCTTT,CASSLDDGTEAFF
-,-,TRBV30,TRBJ1-6,TGTGCCTGGAGTGCACCTCGCAGCTCCTATAATTCACCCCTCCACTTT,CAWSAPRSSYNSPLHF
TRBD2,-,TRBV9,TRBJ2-1,TGTGCCAGCAGCCCGCGGACTAGCGGGAGCTACGGTGAGCAGTTCTTC,CASSPRTSGSYGEQFF
TRBD1,-,TRBV7-8,TRBJ2-2,TGTGCCAGCAGCGTCAGGGGGCGCGGCACCGGGGAGCTGTTTTTT,CASSVRGRGTGELFF
TRBD1,-,TRBV4-1,TRBJ2-6,TGCGCCAGCAGCCAAGCATCCGGGACAGGGGGTACTGGGGCCAACGTCCTGACTTTC,CASSQASGTGGTGANVLTF
-,-,TRBV5-1,TRBJ2-1,TGCGCCAGCAGCCTCTCTAGCGCTTTCCCCTCCAATGAGCAGTTCTTC,CASSLSSAFPSNEQFF
TRBD2,-,TRBV9,TRBJ2-7,TGTGCCAGCAGCCCAAGAGGGACTAGCGACGAGCAGTACTTC,CASSPRGTSDEQYF
-,few,TRBV15,TRBJ2-1,TGTGCCACCAGCAGAGATGTGGGGGGTAGTGGTGAGCAGTTCTTC,CATSRDVGGSGEQFF
TRBD1,-,TRBV7-2,TRBJ2-2,TGTGCCAGCAGCTTCTCCGACAGGGAACTTCGTCGGGAGCTGTTTTTT,CASSFSDRELRRELFF
TRBD2,-,TRBV5-4,TRBJ2-7,TGTGCCAGCAGCTTGGAGCTAGCGGGACCCTACGAGCAGTACTTC,CASSLELAGPYEQYF
TRBD2,-,TRBV28,TRBJ2-5,TGTGCCAGCAGTAAAAGACTAGCGGGGACCCAAGAGACCCAGTACTTC,CASSKRLAGTQETQYF
TRBD1,-,TRBV9,TRBJ1-4,TGTGCCAGCAGCGCTCAACAGGGGGCGCCTGAAAAACTGTTTTTT,CASSAQQGAPEKLFF
TRBD2,-,TRBV5-1,TRBJ2-1,TGCGCCAGCGGCCGGGGTAGCGGGAGTCCCGAGCAGTTCTTC,CASGRGSGSPEQFF
-,-,TRBV14,TRBJ2-1,TGTGCCAGCAGCCAAGGCACAGACTCGGTTGAGCAGTTCTTC,CASSQGTDSVEQFF
TRBD1,-,TRBV4-2,TRBJ2-7,TGTGCCAGCAGCCAAGGACAGGGCTCCTACGAGCAGTACTTC,CASSQGQGSYEQYF
-,once,TRBV30,TRBJ1-2,TGTGCCTGGAGTGTACTGAACGGCTACACCTTC,CAWSVLNGYTF
TRBD1,-,TRBV5-4,TRBJ1-1,TGTGCCAGCAGCCTGATGGACAGGGGCACTGAAGCTTTCTTT,CASSLMDRGTEAFF
-,-,TRBV11-2,TRBJ2-7,TGTGCCAGCAGCTTATTGCTAGGCGGAGAGCAGTACTTC,CASSLLLGGEQYF
-,-,TRBV4-3,TRBJ1-4,TGCGCCAGCAGCCAAGGGGGGATTGCGGAAAAACTGTTTTTT,CASSQGGIAEKLFF
-,-,TRBV5-1,TRBJ2-7,TGCGCCAGCAGCTTGAAGAGCTCCTACGAGCAGTACTTC,CASSLKSSYEQYF
-,-,TRBV7-8,TRBJ2-7,TGTGCCAGCAGCTTCGATTTGACCGAGCAGTACTTC,CASSFDLTEQYF
TRBD2,-,TRBV5-1,TRBJ2-2,TGCGCCAGCAGCTTGGTAGCGGGAGGTACCGGGGAGCTGTTTTTT,CASSLVAGGTGELFF
-,-,TRBV2,TRBJ1-5,TGTGCCAGCAGTGGGGGGACACCCAATCAGCCCCAGCATTTT,CASSGGTPNQPQHF
-,once,TRBV7-9,TRBJ2-1,TGTGCCAGCAGCCCTCGGGTCGGGGGACAGTCCTACAATGAGCAGTTCTTC,CASSPRVGGQSYNEQFF
-,once,TRBV7-6,TRBJ2-1,TGTGCCAGCAGCTTAGTGGCCTACAATGAGCAGTTCTTC,CASSLVAYNEQFF
-,-,TRBV5-1,TRBJ2-7,TGCGCCAGCAGCCCCGAGGGGGGCTACGAGCAGTACTTC,CASSPEGGYEQYF
-,once,TRBV14,TRBJ2-7,TGTGCCAGCAGCCCCGGTAGGTACGAGCAGTACTTC,CASSPGRYEQYF
-,-,TRBV4-2,TRBJ2-6,TGTGCCAGCAGCCAAGAGGGGCCGGGGGACGGGGCCAACGTCCTGACTTTC,CASSQEGPGDGANVLTF
-,-,TRBV18,TRBJ2-2,TGTGCCAGCTCACCGCAACGGGACCAGAGGAACACCGGGGAGCTGTTTTTT,CASSPQRDQRNTGELFF